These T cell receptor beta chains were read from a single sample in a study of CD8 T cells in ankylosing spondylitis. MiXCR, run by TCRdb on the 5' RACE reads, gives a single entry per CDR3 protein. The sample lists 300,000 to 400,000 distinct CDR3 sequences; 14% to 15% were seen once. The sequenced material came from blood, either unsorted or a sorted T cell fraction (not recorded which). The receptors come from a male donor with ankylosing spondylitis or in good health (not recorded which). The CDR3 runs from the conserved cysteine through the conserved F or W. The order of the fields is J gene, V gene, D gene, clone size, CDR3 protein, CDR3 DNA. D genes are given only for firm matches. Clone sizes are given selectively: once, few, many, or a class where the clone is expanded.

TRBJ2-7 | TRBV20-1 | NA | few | CSATLGNHEQYF | TGCAGTGCAACCCTCGGGAACCACGAGCAGTACTTC
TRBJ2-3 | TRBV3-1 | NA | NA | CASSPRERGTDTQYF | TGTGCCAGCAGCCCTCGGGAGCGGGGCACAGATACGCAGTATTTT
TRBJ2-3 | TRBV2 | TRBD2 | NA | CASSDWLAGGPGTDTQYF | TGTGCCAGCAGCGACTGGCTAGCGGGAGGGCCGGGCACAGATACGCAGTATTTT
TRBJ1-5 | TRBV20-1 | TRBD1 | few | CSASWGTGVNQPQHF | TGCAGTGCTAGCTGGGGGACAGGGGTCAATCAGCCCCAGCATTTT
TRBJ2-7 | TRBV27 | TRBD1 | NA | CASSLSATGAIYEQYF | TGTGCCAGCAGTTTATCGGCCACAGGGGCGATCTACGAGCAGTACTTC
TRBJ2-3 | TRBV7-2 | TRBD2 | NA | CASSLARTSVSTDTQYF | TGTGCCAGCAGCTTAGCTAGGACTAGCGTAAGCACAGATACGCAGTATTTT
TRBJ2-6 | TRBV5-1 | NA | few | CASRPQLSGANVLTF | TGCGCCAGCAGACCACAGCTCTCTGGGGCCAACGTCCTGACTTTC
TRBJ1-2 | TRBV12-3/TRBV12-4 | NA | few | CASSPTGTPPTNYGYTF | TGTGCCAGCAGTCCCACCGGGACACCGCCAACTAACTATGGCTACACCTTC
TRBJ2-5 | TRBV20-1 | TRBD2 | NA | CSARAGEGRETQYF | TGCAGTGCTAGGGCCGGGGAGGGGCGAGAGACCCAGTACTTC
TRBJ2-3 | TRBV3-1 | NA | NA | CASSQGQIRSTDTQYF | TGTGCCAGCAGCCAAGGACAGATTAGAAGCACAGATACGCAGTATTTT
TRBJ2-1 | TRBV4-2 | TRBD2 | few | CASSQVVVGRVGEQFF | TGTGCCAGCAGCCAAGTTGTCGTTGGGAGGGTGGGTGAGCAGTTCTTC
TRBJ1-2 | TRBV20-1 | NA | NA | CSARVGGNYGYTF | TGCAGTGCTAGGGTGGGTGGGAACTATGGCTACACCTTC
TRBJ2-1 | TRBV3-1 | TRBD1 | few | CASSPSGTVTYNEQFF | TGTGCCAGCAGCCCATCCGGGACAGTTACCTACAATGAGCAGTTCTTC
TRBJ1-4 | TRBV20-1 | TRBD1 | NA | CSAIRQGSGEKLFF | TGCAGTGCTATTAGACAGGGGTCGGGTGAAAAACTGTTTTTT
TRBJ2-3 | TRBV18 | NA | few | CASSPQPTDTQYF | TGTGCCAGCTCACCACAGCCCACAGATACGCAGTATTTT
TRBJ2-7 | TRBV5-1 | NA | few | CASSSWDGYEQYF | TGCGCCAGCAGCTCTTGGGACGGTTACGAGCAGTACTTC
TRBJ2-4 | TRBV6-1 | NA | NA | CASSEFASLNIQYF | TGTGCCAGCAGTGAATTCGCCAGTTTAAACATTCAGTACTTC
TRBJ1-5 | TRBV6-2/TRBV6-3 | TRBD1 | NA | CASSYSVSGQINQPQHF | TGTGCCAGCAGTTACTCGGTTTCGGGACAGATCAATCAGCCCCAGCATTTT
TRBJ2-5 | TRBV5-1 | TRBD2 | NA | CASSLSGLAGDPARAQYF | TGCGCCAGCAGCTTGTCGGGACTAGCGGGAGATCCCGCGAGGGCCCAGTACTTC
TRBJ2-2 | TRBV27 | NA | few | CASSFGRGSTGELFF | TGTGCCAGCAGTTTCGGGAGAGGAAGCACCGGGGAGCTGTTTTTT
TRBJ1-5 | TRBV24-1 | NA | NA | CATSDRDRRAQHF | TGTGCCACCAGTGATCGGGACCGCCGGGCCCAGCATTTT
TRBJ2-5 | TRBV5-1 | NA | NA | CASSSMGETQYF | TGCGCCAGCAGCTCGATGGGGGAGACCCAGTACTTC
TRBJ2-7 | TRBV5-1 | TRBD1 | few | CASSPGQESSYEQYF | TGCGCCAGCAGCCCGGGACAGGAGAGCTCCTACGAGCAGTACTTC
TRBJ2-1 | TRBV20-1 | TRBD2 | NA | CSVGGVGNNEQFF | TGCAGTGTTGGGGGGGTCGGAAACAATGAGCAGTTCTTC
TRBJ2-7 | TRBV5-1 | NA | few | CASSLSGPPSYEQYF | TGCGCCAGCAGCTTGAGCGGACCCCCTTCCTACGAGCAGTACTTC
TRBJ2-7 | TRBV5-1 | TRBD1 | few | CASSRTGVYEQYF | TGCGCCAGCAGCAGAACAGGGGTATACGAGCAGTACTTC
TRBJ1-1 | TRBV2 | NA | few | CATKQQGMMNTEAFF | TGTGCGACCAAACAGCAGGGGATGATGAACACTGAAGCTTTCTTT
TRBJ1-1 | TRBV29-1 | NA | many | CSVEAGGADTEAFF | TGCAGCGTTGAAGCCGGAGGGGCTGACACTGAAGCTTTCTTT
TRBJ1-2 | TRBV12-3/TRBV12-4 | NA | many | CASSRDDYGYTF | TGTGCCAGCAGTCGGGACGACTATGGCTACACCTTC
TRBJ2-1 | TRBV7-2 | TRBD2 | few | CASSSVRTSGRNEQFF | TGTGCCAGCAGCTCAGTACGGACTAGCGGTAGGAATGAGCAGTTCTTC
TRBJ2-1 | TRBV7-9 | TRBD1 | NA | CATDDRGIYNEQFF | TGTGCCACCGATGACAGGGGGATTTACAATGAGCAGTTCTTC
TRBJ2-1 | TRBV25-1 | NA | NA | CASSPGKGSYNEQFF | TGTGCCAGCAGCCCGGGGAAGGGCTCCTACAATGAGCAGTTCTTC
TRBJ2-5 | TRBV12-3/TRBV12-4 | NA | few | CASVTPETQETQYF | TGTGCCAGCGTGACGCCCGAAACCCAAGAGACCCAGTACTTC
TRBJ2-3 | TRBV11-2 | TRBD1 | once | CASSFGRGRRRTDTQYF | TGTGCCAGCAGCTTCGGCAGGGGGCGGAGGCGCACAGATACGCAGTATTTT
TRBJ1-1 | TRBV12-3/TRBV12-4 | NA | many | CASSLGSGRKAFF | TGTGCCAGCAGTTTAGGATCGGGGAGGAAGGCTTTCTTT
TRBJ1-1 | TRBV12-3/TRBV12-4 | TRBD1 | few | CASTREGRQGSYFATEAFF | TGTGCCAGCACCCGCGAAGGGAGACAGGGGAGCTACTTCGCCACTGAAGCTTTCTTT
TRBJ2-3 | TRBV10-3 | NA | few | CAISDRADTQYF | TGTGCCATCAGTGACCGAGCAGATACGCAGTATTTT